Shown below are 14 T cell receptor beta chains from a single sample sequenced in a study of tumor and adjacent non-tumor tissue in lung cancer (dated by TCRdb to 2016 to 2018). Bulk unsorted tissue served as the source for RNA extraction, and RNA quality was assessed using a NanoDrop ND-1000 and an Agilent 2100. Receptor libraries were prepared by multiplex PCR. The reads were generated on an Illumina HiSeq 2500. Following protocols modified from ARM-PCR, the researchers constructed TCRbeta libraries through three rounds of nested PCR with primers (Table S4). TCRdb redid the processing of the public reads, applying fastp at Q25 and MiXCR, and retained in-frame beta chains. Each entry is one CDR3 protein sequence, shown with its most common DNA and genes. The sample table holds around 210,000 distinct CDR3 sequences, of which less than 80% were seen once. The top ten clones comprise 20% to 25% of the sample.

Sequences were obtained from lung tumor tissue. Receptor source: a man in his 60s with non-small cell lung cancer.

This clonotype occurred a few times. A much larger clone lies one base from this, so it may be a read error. CDR3 amino acids: CSALSGTGLRNTEAFF. The CDR3 DNA follows: TGCAGTGCCCTTAGTGGGACAGGGTTGAGAAACACTGAAGCTTTCTTT. The chain carries TRBV20-1 and TRBJ1-1; 9 bases agree with TRBD1. CDR1 is DFQATT and CDR2 is SNEGSKA in the germline V gene (reference sequence). After removal of 6 bases from V and 2 bases from J, the junction contained 13 bases not matched to a gene. The CDR3 consists of 16 residues.

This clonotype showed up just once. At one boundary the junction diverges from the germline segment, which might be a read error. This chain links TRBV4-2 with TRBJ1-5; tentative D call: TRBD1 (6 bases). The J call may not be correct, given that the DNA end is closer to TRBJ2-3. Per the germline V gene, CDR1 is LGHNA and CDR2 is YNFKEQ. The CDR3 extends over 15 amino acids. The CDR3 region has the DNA TGTGCCAACAGCCAAAGCAGGGGTGGCAATCAGCCCCAGTATTTT. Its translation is CANSQSRGGNQPQYF.

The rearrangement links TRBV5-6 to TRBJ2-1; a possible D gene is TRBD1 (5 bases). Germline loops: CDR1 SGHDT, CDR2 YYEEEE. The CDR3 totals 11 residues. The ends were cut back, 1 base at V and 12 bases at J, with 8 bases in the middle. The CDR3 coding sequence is TGTGCCAGCAGCTTGTCGGACATGCAGTTCTTC. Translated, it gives CASSLSDMQFF.

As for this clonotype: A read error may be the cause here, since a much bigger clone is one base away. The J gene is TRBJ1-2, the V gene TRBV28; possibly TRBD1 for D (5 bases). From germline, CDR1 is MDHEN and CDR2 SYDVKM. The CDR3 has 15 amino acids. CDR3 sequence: CVSSLWDSPLYGYTF. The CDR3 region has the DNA TGTGTCAGCAGTTTGTGGGACTCTCCTCTCTATGGCTACACCTTC.

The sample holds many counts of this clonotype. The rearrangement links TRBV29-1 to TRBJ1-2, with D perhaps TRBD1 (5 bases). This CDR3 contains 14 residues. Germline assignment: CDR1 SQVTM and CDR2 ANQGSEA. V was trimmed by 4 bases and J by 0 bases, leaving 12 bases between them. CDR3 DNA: TGCAGCGTTGCAGGGTCTTCCACTAACTATGGCTACACCTTC. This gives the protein CSVAGSSTNYGYTF.

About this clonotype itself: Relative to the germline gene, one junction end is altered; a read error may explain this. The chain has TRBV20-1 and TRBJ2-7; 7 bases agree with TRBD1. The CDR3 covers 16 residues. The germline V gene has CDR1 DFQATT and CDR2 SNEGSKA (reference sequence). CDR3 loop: CSGRDDRQGASYELYF. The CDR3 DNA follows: TGCAGTGGTAGAGATGATCGACAGGGTGCCTCCTACGAGCTGTACTTC.

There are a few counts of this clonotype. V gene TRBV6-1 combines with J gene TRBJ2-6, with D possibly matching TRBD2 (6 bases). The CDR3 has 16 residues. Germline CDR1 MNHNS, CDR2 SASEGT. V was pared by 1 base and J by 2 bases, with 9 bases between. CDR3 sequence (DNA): TGTGCCAGCAGTGAAGGGGGAGGCGCTGGGGCCAACGTCCTGACTTTC. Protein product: CASSEGGGAGANVLTF.

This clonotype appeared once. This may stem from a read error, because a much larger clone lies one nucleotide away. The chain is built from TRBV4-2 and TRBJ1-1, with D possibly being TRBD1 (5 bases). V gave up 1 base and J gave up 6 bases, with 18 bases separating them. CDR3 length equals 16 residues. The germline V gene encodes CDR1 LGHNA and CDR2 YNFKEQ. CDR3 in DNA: TGTGCCAGCAGCCAAGTTAGTCAGGGAGGGGACCCTGAAGCTTTCTTT. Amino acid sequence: CASSQVSQGGDPEAFF.

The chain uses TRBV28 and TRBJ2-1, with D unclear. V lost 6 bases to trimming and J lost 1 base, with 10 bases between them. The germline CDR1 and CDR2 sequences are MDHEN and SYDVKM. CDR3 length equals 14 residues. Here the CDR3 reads CASRDGLSYNEQFF. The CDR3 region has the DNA TGTGCCAGCAGAGACGGGTTATCCTACAATGAGCAGTTCTTC.

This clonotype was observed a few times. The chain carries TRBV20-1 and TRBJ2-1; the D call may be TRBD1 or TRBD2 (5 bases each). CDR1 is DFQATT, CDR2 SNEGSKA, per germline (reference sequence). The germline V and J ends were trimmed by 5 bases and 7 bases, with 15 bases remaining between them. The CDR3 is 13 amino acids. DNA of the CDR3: TGCAGTGCTTTGAAGGGGAGCTTGAATGAGCAGTTCTTC. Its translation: CSALKGSLNEQFF.

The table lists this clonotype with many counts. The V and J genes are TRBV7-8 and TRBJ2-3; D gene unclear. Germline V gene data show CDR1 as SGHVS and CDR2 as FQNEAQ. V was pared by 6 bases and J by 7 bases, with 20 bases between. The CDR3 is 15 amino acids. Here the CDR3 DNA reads TGTGCCAGCAGGGACGGAAACCAGGATGGGAATACGCAGTATTTT. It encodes CASRDGNQDGNTQYF.

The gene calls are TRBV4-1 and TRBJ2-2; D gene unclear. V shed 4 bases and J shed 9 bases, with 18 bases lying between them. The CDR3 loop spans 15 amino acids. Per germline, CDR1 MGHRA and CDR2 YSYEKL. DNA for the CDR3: TGCGCCAGCAGCCGCGAGGCGAGGTTCCCCTGGGAGCTGTTTTTT. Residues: CASSREARFPWELFF.

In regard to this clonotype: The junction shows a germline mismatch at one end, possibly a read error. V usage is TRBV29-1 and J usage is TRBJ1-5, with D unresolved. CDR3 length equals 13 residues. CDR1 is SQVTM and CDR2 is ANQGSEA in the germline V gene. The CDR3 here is CGVASGDNQPQHF. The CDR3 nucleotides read TGCGGCGTTGCCTCCGGGGACAATCAGCCCCAGCATTTT.

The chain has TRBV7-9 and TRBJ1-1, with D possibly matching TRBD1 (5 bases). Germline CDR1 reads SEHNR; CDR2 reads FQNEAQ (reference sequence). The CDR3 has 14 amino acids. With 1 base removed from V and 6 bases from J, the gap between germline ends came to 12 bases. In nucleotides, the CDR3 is TGTGCCAGCAGCTTAGGGGGGTCCTCCGCTGAAGCTTTCTTT. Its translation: CASSLGGSSAEAFF.